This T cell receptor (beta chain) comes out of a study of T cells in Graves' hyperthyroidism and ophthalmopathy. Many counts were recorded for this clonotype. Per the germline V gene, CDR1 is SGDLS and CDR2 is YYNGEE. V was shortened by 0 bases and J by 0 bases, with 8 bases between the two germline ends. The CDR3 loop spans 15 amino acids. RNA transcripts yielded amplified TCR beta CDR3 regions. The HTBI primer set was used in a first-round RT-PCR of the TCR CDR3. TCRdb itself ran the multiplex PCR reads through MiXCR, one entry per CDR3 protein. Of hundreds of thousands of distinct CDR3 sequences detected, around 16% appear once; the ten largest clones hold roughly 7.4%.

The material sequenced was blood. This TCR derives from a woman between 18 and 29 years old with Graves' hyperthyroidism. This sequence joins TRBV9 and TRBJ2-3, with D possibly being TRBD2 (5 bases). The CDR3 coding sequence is TGTGCCAGCAGCGTAGCTAGCTCTAGCACAGATACGCAGTATTTT. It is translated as CASSVASSSTDTQYF. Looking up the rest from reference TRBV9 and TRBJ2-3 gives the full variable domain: DSGVTQTPKHLITATGQRVTLRCSPRSGDLSVYWYQQSLDQGLQFLIQYYNGEERAKGNILERFSAQQFPDLHSELNLSSLELGDSALYFCASSVASSSTDTQYFGPGTRLTVL.